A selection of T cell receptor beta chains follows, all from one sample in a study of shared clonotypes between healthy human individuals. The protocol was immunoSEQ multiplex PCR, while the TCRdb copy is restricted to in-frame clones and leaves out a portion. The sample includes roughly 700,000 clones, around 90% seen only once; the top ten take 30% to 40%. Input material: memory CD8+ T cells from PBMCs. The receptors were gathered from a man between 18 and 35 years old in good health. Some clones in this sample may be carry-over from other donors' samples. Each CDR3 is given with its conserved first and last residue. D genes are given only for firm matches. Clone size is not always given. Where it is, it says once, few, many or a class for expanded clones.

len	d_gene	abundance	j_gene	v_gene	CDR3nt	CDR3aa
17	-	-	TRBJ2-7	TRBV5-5	TGTGCCAGCAGCCTGGTAGAGGTTGAGGGGTACACCTACGAGCAGTACTTC	CASSLVEVEGYTYEQYF
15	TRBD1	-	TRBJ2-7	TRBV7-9	TGTGCCAGCAGCTTACCCTGGACAGGGGGTGACGAGCAGTACTTC	CASSLPWTGGDEQYF
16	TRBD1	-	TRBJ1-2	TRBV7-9	TGTGCCAGCAGCGCTGCTACAGGGGTAACCAACTATGGCTACACCTTC	CASSAATGVTNYGYTF
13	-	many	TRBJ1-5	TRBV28	TGTGCCAGCAGTTTATTGAGGGGTCAGCCCCAGCATTTT	CASSLLRGQPQHF
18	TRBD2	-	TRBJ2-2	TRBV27	TGTGCCAGCAGTTTATGGGGCCTAGCGGGAGGGCCCACCGGGGAGCTGTTTTTT	CASSLWGLAGGPTGELFF
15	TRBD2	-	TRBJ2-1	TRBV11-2	TGTGCCAGCAGCTTGAGTCGGGAGGGCTTCCATGAGCAGTTCTTC	CASSLSREGFHEQFF
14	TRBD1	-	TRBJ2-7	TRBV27	TGTGCCAGCAGTTCCCGGACAGGCGGTGTGGAGCAGTACTTC	CASSSRTGGVEQYF
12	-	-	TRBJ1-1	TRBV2	TGTGCCAGCATGGGCATGAACACTGAAGCTTTCTTT	CASMGMNTEAFF
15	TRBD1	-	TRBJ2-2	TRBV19	TGTGCCAGTAGTATCGGGACAGGGGAACTCGGGGAGCTGTTTTTT	CASSIGTGELGELFF
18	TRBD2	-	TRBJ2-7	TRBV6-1	TGTGCCAGCAGTGAACCCCTGGCGGGAGTTTTCCCGGCCTACGAGCAGTACTTC	CASSEPLAGVFPAYEQYF
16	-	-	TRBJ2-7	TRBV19	TGTGCCAGTAGTATAGATTTCGACGGGGAGTACTACGAGCAGTACTTC	CASSIDFDGEYYEQYF
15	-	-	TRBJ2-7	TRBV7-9	TGTGCCAGCAGCTTAGCGCCGGTGGACACCTACGAGCAGTACTTC	CASSLAPVDTYEQYF
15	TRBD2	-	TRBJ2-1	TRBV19	TGTGCCAGTAGTATCCCAGCGGGAGGGCCGAATGAGCAGTTCTTC	CASSIPAGGPNEQFF
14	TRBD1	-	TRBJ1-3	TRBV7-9	TGTGCCAGCAGCCCCGGGACAGGGACTTACACCATATATTTT	CASSPGTGTYTIYF
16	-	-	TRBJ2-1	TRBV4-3	TGCGCCAGCAGCCAAGACTGGGGGAGCTCCTACAATGAGCAGTTCTTC	CASSQDWGSSYNEQFF
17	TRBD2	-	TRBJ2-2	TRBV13	TGTGCCAGCAGCTCAAGGACTAGCGGGAGGTTTGACGGGGAGCTGTTTTTT	CASSSRTSGRFDGELFF
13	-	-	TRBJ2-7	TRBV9	TGTGCCAGCAGCGGGGGGAACACCTACGAGCAGTACTTC	CASSGGNTYEQYF
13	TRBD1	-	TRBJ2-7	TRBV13	TGTGCCAGCAGCTTGGGACAGTCCTACGAGCAGTACTTC	CASSLGQSYEQYF
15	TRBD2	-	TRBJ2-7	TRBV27	TGTGCCACCTATCCTACACGACCGGGGGGAAGCGAGCAGTACTTC	CATYPTRPGGSEQYF
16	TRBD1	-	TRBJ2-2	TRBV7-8	TGTGCCAGCTTCTGGACAGGTGTCATGGTTACCGGGGAGCTGTTTTTT	CASFWTGVMVTGELFF
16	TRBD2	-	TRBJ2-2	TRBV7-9	TGTGCCAGCAGCTTGACTAGCGGACTGAACACCGGGGAGCTGTTTTTT	CASSLTSGLNTGELFF
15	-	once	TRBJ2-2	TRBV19	TGTGCCAGTAGTACGACCCGTAGGCAGTTCGGGGAGCTGTTTTTT	CASSTTRRQFGELFF
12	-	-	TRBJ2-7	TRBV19	TGTGCCAGTGGGCCAGGGAGCTACGAGCAGTACTTC	CASGPGSYEQYF
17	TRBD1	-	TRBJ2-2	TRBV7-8	TGTGCCAGCAGCTTGTCTTACAGGGGGGACGACACCGGGGAGCTGTTTTTT	CASSLSYRGDDTGELFF
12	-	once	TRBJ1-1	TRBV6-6	TGTGCCTCCGGGGAGGGGAACACTGAAGCTTTCTTT	CASGEGNTEAFF
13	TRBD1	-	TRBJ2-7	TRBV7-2	TGTGCCAGCAGCCACCGACAGGGCTACGAGCAGTACTTC	CASSHRQGYEQYF
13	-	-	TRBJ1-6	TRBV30	TGTGCTACAGGGAGCTCCTATAATTCACCCCTCCACTTT	CATGSSYNSPLHF
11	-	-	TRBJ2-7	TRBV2	TGTGCCAGCAGGGCGGGTTACGAGCAGTACTTC	CASRAGYEQYF
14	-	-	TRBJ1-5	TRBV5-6	TGTGCCAGCAGCTTGGGTCTTAGCAATCAGCCCCAGCATTTT	CASSLGLSNQPQHF
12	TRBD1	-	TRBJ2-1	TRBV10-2	TGCGCCACTAGGACAGGGGATTATGAGCAGTTCTTC	CATRTGDYEQFF
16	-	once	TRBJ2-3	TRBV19	TGTGCCAGTAGTCATTTCGGTAGGAGGGAACGCGATACGCAGTATTTT	CASSHFGRRERDTQYF
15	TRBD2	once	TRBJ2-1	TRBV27	TGTGCCAGCAGTTTTTCTAGCGGGACCCGCGATGAGCAGTTCTTC	CASSFSSGTRDEQFF
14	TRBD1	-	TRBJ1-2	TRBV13	TGTGCCAGCAGCCTTAAGACAGGGGTGCACGGCTACACCTTC	CASSLKTGVHGYTF
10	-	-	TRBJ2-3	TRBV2	TGTGCCAGCGTCGGGGATACGCAGTATTTT	CASVGDTQYF
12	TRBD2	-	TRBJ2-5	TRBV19	TGTGCAAGGTCCGGGACTAGGGAGACCCAGTACTTC	CARSGTRETQYF
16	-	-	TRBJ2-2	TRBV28	TGTGCCAGCAGTTTATTAAGGGGGGCGCGCACCGGGGAGCTGTTTTTT	CASSLLRGARTGELFF
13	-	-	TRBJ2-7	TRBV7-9	TGTGCCAGCAGCGGCGCACGGGTCTACGAGCAGTACTTC	CASSGARVYEQYF
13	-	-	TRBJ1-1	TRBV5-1	TGCGCCAGCAGCTTGGCGGGCGACACTGAAGCTTTCTTT	CASSLAGDTEAFF
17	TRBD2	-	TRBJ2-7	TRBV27	TGTGCCAGCAGGGGATCTATCGGCGGGAGGCCCTCCTACGAGCAGTACTTC	CASRGSIGGRPSYEQYF
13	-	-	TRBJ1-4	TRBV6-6	TGTGCCATTTCAGGGGCAACTAATGAAAAACTGTTTTTT	CAISGATNEKLFF
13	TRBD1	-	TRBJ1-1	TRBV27	TGTGCCAGCAGTTTATCAGGGGGCAGTGAAGCTTTCTTT	CASSLSGGSEAFF
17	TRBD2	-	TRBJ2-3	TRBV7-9	TGTGCCAGCAGCAAGAGTATGGCGGGAGATTACACAGATACGCAGTATTTT	CASSKSMAGDYTDTQYF
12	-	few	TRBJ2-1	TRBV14	TGTGCCAGCAGCCGCGTAGTGGGTGAGCAGTTCTTC	CASSRVVGEQFF
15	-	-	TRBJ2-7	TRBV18	TGTGCCAGCTCATCGTTAGACAGCGAATACTACGAGCAGTACTTC	CASSSLDSEYYEQYF
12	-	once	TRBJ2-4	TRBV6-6	TGTGCCAGCAGTTACTCAGTCCGGCGGGGGTACTTC	CASSYSVRRGYF
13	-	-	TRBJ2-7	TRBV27	TGTGCCAGCAGTTTATATCCCCTCTACGAGCAGTACTTC	CASSLYPLYEQYF
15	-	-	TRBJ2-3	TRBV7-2	TGTGCCAGCAGCACCGCGGACAGACTCACAGATACGCAGTATTTT	CASSTADRLTDTQYF
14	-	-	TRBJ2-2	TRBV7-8	TGTGCCAGCAGCCTGAGACAGAACACCGGGGAGCTGTTTTTT	CASSLRQNTGELFF
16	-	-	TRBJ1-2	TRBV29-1	TGCAGCGTTGAAGATATAGGGGCTACCCCTGCCTATGGCTACACCTTC	CSVEDIGATPAYGYTF
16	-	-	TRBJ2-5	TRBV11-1	TGTGCCAGCAGACTGGGGGGGTTCGGGACAGAGGAGACCCAGTACTTC	CASRLGGFGTEETQYF
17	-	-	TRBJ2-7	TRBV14	TGTGCCAGCAGCCAAGATTTAGCGGCAGACAGCTCCTACGAGCAGTACTTC	CASSQDLAADSSYEQYF
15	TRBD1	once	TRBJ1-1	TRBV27	TGTGCCAGCAGTTCCGGGACAGGAATGAACACTGAAGCTTTCTTT	CASSSGTGMNTEAFF
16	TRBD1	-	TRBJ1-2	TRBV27	TGTGCCAGCAGTTTCTCAAAGACAGGGGGCGGTAGTGGCTACACCTTC	CASSFSKTGGGSGYTF
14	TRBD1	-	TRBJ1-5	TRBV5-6	TGTGCCAGCAGCTCAAGGGACAGGGGAGGCCTCGTGCATTTT	CASSSRDRGGLVHF
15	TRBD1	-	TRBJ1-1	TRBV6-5	TGTGCCAGCAGTTACAAGGGACAGGCATACACTGAAGCTTTCTTT	CASSYKGQAYTEAFF
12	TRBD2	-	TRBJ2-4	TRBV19	TGTGCCAGCTTAAACCTAGCGGGAGACGGGTACTTC	CASLNLAGDGYF
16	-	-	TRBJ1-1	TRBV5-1	TGCGCCAGCAGCGACCAAGACTACAGAGGGAACACTGAAGCTTTCTTT	CASSDQDYRGNTEAFF